This T cell receptor beta chain was sequenced in a study of blood T cell repertoires in COVID-19 (dated by TCRdb to 2020 to 2021). Describing the broader study: Samples covering the acute and convalescent phases of COVID-19 were provided by collaborators in the United States, Italy and Spain. The sample metadata nearly always contained a de-identified subject ID, COVID-19 status, age in years and sex. A freely available public database, intended as a resource for researchers studying the immune response to SARS-CoV-2, is where the repertoires were released. The prospective study material was composed of cDNA or gDNA derived from T cells, B-cell-depleted T cells, or PBMCs. Samples came from the ongoing ImmuneRACE study (first 160 participants) plus 1,254 subjects from 6 global collaborators. Where available, HLA class I and class II types were obtained from metadata supplied by the sample provider rather than from assay-based typing. Deeply sampled blood TCRbeta repertoires from subjects exposed to, actively infected with, or recovered from COVID-19 were included in the dataset. What the work shows at the level of the full study, not this receptor alone: Clinical and demographic metadata were provided uncurated, with the amount varying by source and participant.

TCRbeta CDR3 regions were amplified from genomic DNA using the immunoSEQ Assay, a bias-controlled multiplex PCR. The study's processing was this. Within the assay, amplification of reference gene primers was used to estimate how many nucleated cells each sample contained. Sequence reads were collapsed and filtered to measure the absolute abundance of every unique TCRbeta CDR3 rearrangement. For each sample, productive Simpson clonality was calculated as the square root of Simpson's diversity index across productive rearrangements. Imported from immuneACCESS, the table was reduced by TCRdb to in-frame sequences with V and J called. These copies leave out some clones; in studies compared against another copy, an unresolved V gene accounts for under half, and the cause of the remainder is not known. The DNA was the basis for D and trimming; V, J and clone size are from that table. The sample has 130,000 to 150,000 clones on record, around 78% of them singletons. The leading ten clones occupy less than 2% of the sample.

CDR1 SGDLS and CDR2 YYNGEE are derived from the germline V gene. V loses 0 bases of germline sequence and J loses 6 bases, and the interval between the two ends is 13 bases. The CDR3 runs 15 residues from the cysteine to the phenylalanine. The sequence is cut down to CDR3 DNA, 45 bases in frame from base 1. Collaborating institutions collected whole blood in K2EDTA tubes following their own protocols. Collaborator samples were shipped for TCRbeta analysis as frozen whole blood, isolated PBMCs, or DNA extracted from either sample type. With regard to this clone: Its cognate antigen has yet to be identified. The sample holds no much larger clone one base away, and base qualities are not on file.

The clonotype was recovered from a woman in her sixties or seventies with acute or convalescent COVID-19. Sequencing was performed on peripheral blood. The receptor chain draws on TRBV9 and TRBJ2-1; TRBD1 is a possible D gene, resting on 6 matching bases. The nucleotide sequence reads TGTGCCAGCAGCGTAGGTTCAGGGGTGTTCAATGAGCAGTTCTTC. It specifies CASSVGSGVFNEQFF.